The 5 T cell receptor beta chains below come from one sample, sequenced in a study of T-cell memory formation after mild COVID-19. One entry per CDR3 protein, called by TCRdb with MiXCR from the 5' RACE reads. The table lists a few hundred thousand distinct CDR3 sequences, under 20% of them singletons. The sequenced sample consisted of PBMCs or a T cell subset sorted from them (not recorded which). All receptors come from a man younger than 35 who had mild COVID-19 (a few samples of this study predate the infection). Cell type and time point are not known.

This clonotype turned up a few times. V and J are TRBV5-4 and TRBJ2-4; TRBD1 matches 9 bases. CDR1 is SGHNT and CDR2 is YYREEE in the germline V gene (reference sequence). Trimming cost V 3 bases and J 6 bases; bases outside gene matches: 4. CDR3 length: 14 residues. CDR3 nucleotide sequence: TGTGCCAGCAGCTCAGGACAGGGGAGAAACATTCAGTACTTC. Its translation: CASSSGQGRNIQYF.

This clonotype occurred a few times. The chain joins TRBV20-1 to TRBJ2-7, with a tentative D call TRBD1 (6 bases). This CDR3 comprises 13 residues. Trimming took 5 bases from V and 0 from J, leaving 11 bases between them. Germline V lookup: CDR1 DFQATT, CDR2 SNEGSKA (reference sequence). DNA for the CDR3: TGCAGTGCTCTAGACAGGAGCTCCTACGAGCAGTACGTC. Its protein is CSALDRSSYEQYV.

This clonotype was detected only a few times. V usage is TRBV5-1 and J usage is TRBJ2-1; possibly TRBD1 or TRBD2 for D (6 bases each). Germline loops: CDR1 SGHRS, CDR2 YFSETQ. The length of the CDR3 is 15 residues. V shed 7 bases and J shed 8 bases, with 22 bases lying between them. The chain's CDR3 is CASRQGGGGPDEQFF. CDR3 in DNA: TGCGCCAGCCGCCAGGGAGGTGGGGGCCCCGATGAGCAGTTCTTC.

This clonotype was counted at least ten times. DNA for the CDR3: TGTGCCAGCAGCCCAGGGTATTCAGAGACCCAGTACTTC. Protein sequence: CASSPGYSETQYF. The chain links TRBV7-2 to TRBJ2-5; tentative D call: TRBD1 (5 bases). This CDR3 is built from 13 residues. Germline-derived CDR1 and CDR2 are SGHTA and FQGNSA. V was trimmed by 5 bases and J by 4 bases, leaving 11 bases between them.

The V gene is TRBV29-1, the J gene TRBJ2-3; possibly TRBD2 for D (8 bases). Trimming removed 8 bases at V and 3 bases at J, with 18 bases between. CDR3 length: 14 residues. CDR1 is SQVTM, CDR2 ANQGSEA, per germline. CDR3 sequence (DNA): TGCAGCATACGACTAGCGACAGGGACAGATACGCAGTATTTT. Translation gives CSIRLATGTDTQYF.